Following are 10 T cell receptor beta chains from one sample sequenced in a study of type 1 regulatory T cells. TCRdb reanalysed the reads using MiXCR and keeps one entry per CDR3 protein. Among 80,000 to 100,000 distinct CDR3 sequences listed, roughly 30% were seen once. The sequencing sample was made of CD4+ T cells, either the whole sample or a sorted fraction (not recorded which). All receptors derive from a human donor in good health.

This chain links TRBV3-1 with TRBJ2-3, with D possibly matching TRBD2 (5 bases). The V gene's germline CDR1 is LGHDT and CDR2 YNNKEL (reference sequence). CDR3 size: 12 residues. The V gene lost 4 bases and the J gene lost 6 bases, with 8 bases spanning the gap. The CDR3 is CASSPTRDTQYF. In DNA form, the CDR3 reads TGTGCCAGCAGCCCCACTAGGGATACGCAGTATTTT.

V and J are TRBV28 and TRBJ2-4, with 10 bases aligning to TRBD1. Germline V gene sequence: CDR1 MDHEN, CDR2 SYDVKM. The CDR3 loop spans 19 amino acids. The J segment lost 0 bases and the V segment lost 6 bases, leaving 14 bases of the junction unmatched. The CDR3 DNA reads TGTGCCAGCAGACACGGACAGGGGGATTTGGGCCGAGCCAAAAACATTCAGTACTTC. Translation: CASRHGQGDLGRAKNIQYF.

The V and J genes are TRBV7-2 and TRBJ2-5, with D uncertain. V was clipped by 10 bases and J by 0 bases, with 9 bases between them. Germline lookup yields CDR1 SGHTA and CDR2 FQGNSA. This CDR3 comprises 12 residues. The CDR3 reads CATSGYQETQYF. The CDR3 DNA is TGTGCCACTTCAGGCTACCAAGAGACCCAGTACTTC.

This clonotype was counted only a few times. V usage is TRBV7-8 and J usage is TRBJ1-4; tentative D call: TRBD1 (5 bases). V lost 5 bases and J lost 2, with 12 bases in between. The germline CDR1 and CDR2 sequences are SGHVS and FQNEAQ. CDR3 length: 15 residues. CDR3 nucleotide sequence: TGTGCCAGCAGCCGCACTTCAGGGACTAATGAAAAACTGTTTTTT. It translates to CASSRTSGTNEKLFF.

This clonotype was found once. This chain uses TRBV15 with TRBJ2-3; 11 bases agree with TRBD2. The CDR3 is 18 amino acids. Germline-derived CDR1 and CDR2 are LNHNV and YYDKDF (reference sequence). The junction had 9 bases not matched to a gene; V was cut back by 2 bases and J by 2 bases. The CDR3: CATSRPNKTSGNTDTQYF. CDR3 bases: TGTGCCACCAGCAGACCTAATAAGACTAGCGGGAACACAGATACGCAGTATTTT.

This clonotype was counted between two and nine times. The genes are TRBV7-2 and TRBJ2-7, with unresolved D. The CDR3 has 12 residues. Germline loops: CDR1 SGHTA, CDR2 FQGNSA. The V end was cut by 1 base, the J end by 6 bases, with 7 bases between. CDR3 nucleotides: TGTGCCAGCAGCTTAGTAGCCCTCGAGCAGTACTTC. Amino acid sequence: CASSLVALEQYF. The full variable domain, completed using reference TRBV7-2 and TRBJ2-7, is GAGVSQSPSNKVTEKGKDVELRCDPISGHTALYWYRQSLGQGLEFLIYFQGNSAPDKSGLPSDRFSAERTGGSVSTLTIQRTQQEDSAVYLCASSLVALEQYFGPGTRLTVT.

A remark on this clonotype: Because the CDR3 is missing its conserved closing phenylalanine or tryptophan, this is likely a read error. The chain uses TRBV12-3 or TRBV12-4 and TRBJ2-6, with 9 nucleotides matching TRBD1. J was trimmed by 0 bases and V by 4 bases; bases with no gene match: 4. The CDR3 consists of 17 residues. The CDR3 sequence is CASSSPTGGSGANVLTL. In DNA form, the CDR3 reads TGTGCCAGCAGTTCCCCGACAGGGGGCTCTGGGGCCAACGTCCTGACTTTG.

In DNA form, the CDR3 reads TGTGCCAGCAGCTTAGTCGTCGGGGAGTCATACAATGAGCAGTTCTTC. It encodes CASSLVVGESYNEQFF. V usage is TRBV7-8 and J usage is TRBJ2-1; D perhaps matches TRBD2 (5 bases). Germline CDR1 reads SGHVS; CDR2 reads FQNEAQ. The CDR3 contains 16 residues. The V gene lost 1 base and the J gene lost 4 bases, with 14 bases spanning the gap.

This chain uses TRBV9 with TRBJ2-3; 8 bases line up with TRBD1. The length of the CDR3 is 16 residues. Germline CDR1 SGDLS, CDR2 YYNGEE. The V segment lost 1 base and the J segment 1 base; nucleotides outside the gene matches: 5. The CDR3 here is CASSVRTGRGTDTQYF. DNA for the CDR3: TGTGCCAGCAGCGTAAGGACAGGGCGAGGCACAGATACGCAGTATTTT.

This clonotype was detected only a few times. The J gene is TRBJ2-3, the V gene TRBV20-1; 7 bases are shared with TRBD2. V lost 0 bases and J lost 2; bases outside the gene matches: 5. Looked up from germline, CDR1 is DFQATT and CDR2 is SNEGSKA (reference sequence). CDR3 size: 15 residues. As DNA, the CDR3 is TGCAGTGCTAGAGATTCTAGCGGATACACAGATACGCAGTATTTT. Translating gives CSARDSSGYTDTQYF.